Presented here are 30 T cell receptor beta chains from one specimen sequenced in a study of blood T cell repertoires in COVID-19. Using immunoSEQ multiplex PCR, the repertoire was profiled, and TCRdb retains in-frame clones only, with some absent. The sample carries 300,000 to 400,000 clones, about 87% recorded once. The sample comprised peripheral blood. Receptors were obtained from a woman aged 45 to 65 who had recovered from COVID-19.

CDR3 in DNA: TGTGCCAGCAGTTTGTCCGGCGGGAGTACAAGCGAGCAGTACTTC. Translated, it gives CASSLSGGSTSEQYF. The rearrangement uses TRBV27 and TRBJ2-7, with TRBD2 identical over 7 bases. The CDR3 is made up of 15 amino acids. V dropped 3 bases and J dropped 6; count of bases not matched to a gene: 11. The germline V gene encodes CDR1 MNHEY and CDR2 SMNVEV (reference sequence).

V and J are TRBV28 and TRBJ1-2; TRBD1 is a possible D gene (6 bases). Germline V gene lookup returns CDR1 MDHEN and CDR2 SYDVKM. V shed 5 bases and J shed 8 bases, with 24 bases lying between them. The CDR3 has 16 residues. The CDR3 DNA sequence: TGTGCCAGCAGTCCTCCGGACAGTATCCTGCTCTACGGCTACACCTTC. Translating it yields CASSPPDSILLYGYTF.

This rearrangement joins TRBV6-1 to TRBJ1-5; D unclear. CDR1 and CDR2 (germline): MNHNS, SASEGT. CDR3 length: 17 residues. V lost 4 bases to trimming and J lost 1 base, with 17 bases between them. The CDR3 is CASSGRAADRSNQPQHF. In DNA form, the CDR3 reads TGTGCCAGCAGTGGGAGGGCCGCCGATCGGAGCAATCAGCCCCAGCATTTT.

The genes are TRBV19 and TRBJ1-3; D unclear. Per germline, CDR1 LNHDA and CDR2 SQIVND (reference sequence). Between the trimmed V and J ends, which lost 7 bases and 2 bases, there was a span of 9 bases. There are 13 residues in the CDR3. This CDR3 is CASNDIAGNTIYF. CDR3 DNA sequence: TGTGCCAGTAATGACATTGCTGGAAACACCATATATTTT.

V and J are TRBV28 and TRBJ1-5; perhaps TRBD1 as D (5 bases). Trimming took 2 bases from V and 2 from J, leaving 10 bases between them. CDR3 length: 15 residues. CDR1 is MDHEN, CDR2 SYDVKM, per germline. For the CDR3, the DNA is TGTGCCAGCAGTTTACCCAGGGTGGGCAATCAGCCCCAGCATTTT. Translation: CASSLPRVGNQPQHF.

The J gene is TRBJ1-4, the V gene TRBV5-6; TRBD1 might be the D (5 bases). Germline V gives CDR1 SGHDT, CDR2 YYEEEE. Trimming cost V 0 bases and J 8 bases, with 14 bases left between them. This CDR3 contains 15 residues. The CDR3 region is CASSLERARGEKLFF. For the CDR3, the DNA is TGTGCCAGCAGCTTGGAGAGGGCCCGGGGGGAAAAACTGTTTTTT.

The chain uses TRBV28 and TRBJ1-2; tentatively, D is TRBD1 (5 bases). This CDR3 comprises 14 residues. Deletions cut 1 base from V and 4 bases from J, with 10 bases between. The germline V gene encodes CDR1 MDHEN and CDR2 SYDVKM. In nucleotides, the CDR3 is TGTGCCAGCAGTTTATTTGGGGCTACCTATGGCTACACCTTC. Protein product: CASSLFGATYGYTF.

This clone was found once. The chain combines TRBV18 with TRBJ1-2; TRBD1 might be the D (5 bases). Germline V lookup: CDR1 KGHSH, CDR2 LQKENI. V lost 0 bases to trimming and J lost 1 base, with 6 bases between them. CDR3 length: 14 residues. CDR3: CASSPPGVNYGYTF. The DNA for the CDR3 is TGTGCCAGCTCACCACCAGGGGTTAACTATGGCTACACCTTC.

J is TRBJ1-5 and V is TRBV6-5; TRBD1 matches 8 bases. Germline V gene data show CDR1 as MNHEY and CDR2 as SVGAGI. J gave up 4 bases and V 6 bases, and 8 bases lay outside the gene matches. The CDR3 has 15 residues. The CDR3 DNA reads as TGTGCCAGCAGCCCGGGACAGGCGGGGAATCAGCCCCAGCATTTT. Encoded protein: CASSPGQAGNQPQHF.

The chain has TRBV5-5 and TRBJ2-7; D uncertain. The CDR3 length is 15 residues. Germline assignment: CDR1 SGHKS and CDR2 YYEKEE (reference sequence). Deletions cut 0 bases from V and 0 bases from J, with 10 bases between. This CDR3 is CASSLAVDRSYEQYF. Here the CDR3 DNA reads TGTGCCAGCAGCTTGGCGGTAGATCGCTCCTACGAGCAGTACTTC.

The chain is built from TRBV6-1 and TRBJ2-1; D is unclear. The V gene's germline CDR1 is MNHNS and CDR2 SASEGT. This CDR3 spans 16 amino acids. Trimming cost V 1 base and J 2 bases, with 12 bases left between them. CDR3 loop: CASSEVPTEPYNEQFF. CDR3 DNA sequence: TGTGCCAGCAGTGAAGTACCTACAGAGCCCTACAATGAGCAGTTCTTC.

This CDR3 is CASSVDAGGVGTGELFF. The CDR3 region has the DNA TGTGCCAGCAGCGTAGACGCGGGAGGGGTAGGGACCGGGGAGCTGTTTTTT. The V and J genes are TRBV9 and TRBJ2-2; 9 bases are shared with TRBD2. CDR1 SGDLS and CDR2 YYNGEE come from the germline V gene. With V trimmed by 0 bases and J by 5 bases, 8 bases remained unmatched. This CDR3 has 17 residues. The variable domain in full, with the rest retrieved from reference TRBV9 and TRBJ2-2, is DSGVTQTPKHLITATGQRVTLRCSPRSGDLSVYWYQQSLDQGLQFLIQYYNGEERAKGNILERFSAQQFPDLHSELNLSSLELGDSALYFCASSVDAGGVGTGELFFGEGSRLTVL.

Relative to its sample, this clone is large. The chain employs TRBV19 and TRBJ2-7; TRBD1 matches 9 bases. V was clipped by 6 bases and J by 5 bases; unmatched bases: 8. This CDR3 region has 14 residues. The V gene's germline CDR1 is LNHDA and CDR2 SQIVND (reference sequence). The DNA for the CDR3 is TGTGCCAGTAGACCCGGGACAGGGTTGGACGAGCAGTACTTC. This translates into CASRPGTGLDEQYF.

This clone has only a few counts. The V gene is TRBV7-8, the J gene TRBJ1-5, with a possible D match to TRBD1 (5 bases). This CDR3 has 13 amino acids. V lost 5 bases and J 4 bases, leaving 9 bases between the germline ends. Germline V gene sequence: CDR1 SGHVS, CDR2 FQNEAQ. The CDR3 nucleotides read TGTGCCAGCAGCCACGGGGGGAATCAGCCCCAGCATTTT. This encodes CASSHGGNQPQHF.

The V call is TRBV7-2, the J call TRBJ1-1; D unclear. CDR1 and CDR2 (germline): SGHTA, FQGNSA. The CDR3 consists of 13 residues. Trimming removed 2 bases at V and 7 bases at J, with 11 bases between. Here the CDR3 DNA reads TGTGCCAGCAGCTTACAGCCGCGAGGTGAAGCTTTCTTT. This codes for CASSLQPRGEAFF.

The chain's CDR3 is CASSGPPRRTGGTEAFF. The CDR3 nucleotides are TGTGCCAGCAGCGGACCACCTCGCCGGACAGGGGGCACTGAAGCTTTCTTT. The chain combines TRBV9 with TRBJ1-1; 10 bases fit TRBD1. The germline CDR1 and CDR2 sequences are SGDLS and YYNGEE. The CDR3 consists of 17 residues. J lost 4 bases, V lost 3 bases, and 12 bases had no gene match.

This chain's CDR3 is CASSSSGGETGNTIYF. The CDR3 region has the DNA TGTGCCAGCAGTTCCTCAGGGGGCGAAACTGGAAACACCATATATTTT. This chain joins TRBV28 and TRBJ1-3; 8 nucleotides line up with TRBD1. CDR1 is MDHEN and CDR2 is SYDVKM in the germline V gene. Germline trimming cut 4 bases from V and 2 bases from J; bases unmatched to any gene: 7. This CDR3 comprises 16 residues.

This chain uses TRBV19 with TRBJ2-6; a weak D match, TRBD1 (6 bases). The CDR3 is 17 residues long. V lost 7 bases and J 0 bases, leaving 16 bases between the germline ends. CDR1 LNHDA and CDR2 SQIVND come from the germline V gene (reference sequence). For the CDR3, the DNA is TGTGCCAGTACCTTTGGACAGCTAAGCTCTGGGGCCAACGTCCTGACTTTC. Translation gives CASTFGQLSSGANVLTF.

V and J are TRBV5-4 and TRBJ1-1; 7 bases agree with TRBD1. V lost 2 bases, J lost 3 bases, and 1 base stayed unmatched. Germline values: CDR1 SGHNT, CDR2 YYREEE (reference sequence). The CDR3 is made up of 13 amino acids. CDR3 in amino acids: CASSLDRDTEAFF. The CDR3 coding sequence is TGTGCCAGCAGCTTAGACAGGGACACTGAAGCTTTCTTT.

The V gene is TRBV25-1, the J gene TRBJ2-3, with D maybe TRBD1 (6 bases). The CDR3 is 17 amino acids. Germline V gene sequence: CDR1 MGHDK, CDR2 SYGVNS. Trimming shortened V by 1 base and J by 0 bases, and 14 bases separated the two germline ends. CDR3 in amino acids: CASSEFIGTYSTDTQYF. The CDR3 region has the DNA TGTGCCAGCAGTGAATTTATCGGGACATATAGCACAGATACGCAGTATTTT.

The chain joins TRBV3-1 (or the pseudogene TRBV3-2) to TRBJ2-7, with TRBD1 identical over 9 bases. V was pared by 5 bases and J by 2 bases, with 4 bases of the junction left unmatched. CDR3 length: 14 residues. Germline lookup yields CDR1 LGHDT and CDR2 YNNKEL (reference sequence). CDR3 in DNA: TGTGCCAGCAGCTTGGACAGGGGCACCTACGAGCAGTACTTC. This sequence encodes CASSLDRGTYEQYF.

The chain is built from TRBV7-8 and TRBJ1-5, with 8 bases identical to TRBD1. Germline V lookup: CDR1 SGHVS, CDR2 FQNEAQ. The V segment lost 2 bases and the J segment 5 bases; nucleotides outside the gene matches: 5. The CDR3 has 15 residues. The CDR3 sequence: CASSLLAGGYQPQHF. CDR3 sequence (DNA): TGTGCCAGCAGCTTACTGGCAGGGGGCTATCAGCCCCAGCATTTT.

V usage is TRBV7-8 and J usage is TRBJ1-6; D remains ambiguous. Germline loops: CDR1 SGHVS, CDR2 FQNEAQ. The CDR3 loop spans 14 amino acids. Trimming cost V 1 base and J 5 bases, with 6 bases left between them. This chain's CDR3 is CASSLVENNSPLHF. CDR3 sequence (DNA): TGTGCCAGCAGCTTAGTAGAAAATAATTCACCCCTCCACTTT.

This clone has more than one count but fewer than ten. This sequence joins TRBV7-8 and TRBJ1-2; D uncertain. The V end was cut by 5 bases, the J end by 8 bases, with 15 bases between. In germline, CDR1 is SGHVS, CDR2 FQNEAQ. There are 13 residues in the CDR3. DNA of the CDR3: TGTGCCAGCAGCCCGGAGGGAGCGGGCGGCTACACCTTC. As protein: CASSPEGAGGYTF.

The CDR3 DNA reads TGTGCCAGCAGGGAACAGGGGGGTGGCTACACCTTC. Protein: CASREQGGGYTF. The chain recombines TRBV28 with TRBJ1-2, with 8 positions matching TRBD1. The CDR3 extends over 12 amino acids. Trimming cost V 6 bases and J 7 bases; bases outside gene matches: 4. Germline V lookup: CDR1 MDHEN, CDR2 SYDVKM.

This chain links TRBV28 with TRBJ1-1; D may be TRBD1 (5 bases). This CDR3 spans 14 amino acids. The germline V gene has CDR1 MDHEN and CDR2 SYDVKM. The V end lost 1 base, the J end lost 6 bases, and 12 bases lay between the germline ends. The CDR3 region is CASSLSRGISEAFF. The DNA of the CDR3 is TGTGCCAGCAGTTTATCTAGGGGAATCTCTGAAGCTTTCTTT.

The chain carries TRBV19 and TRBJ2-1; D gene ambiguous. The length of the CDR3 is 15 residues. CDR1 LNHDA and CDR2 SQIVND come from the germline V gene (reference sequence). V was clipped by 2 bases and J by 0 bases, with 8 bases between them. The CDR3: CASSIRGISYNEQFF. The CDR3 coding sequence is TGTGCCAGTAGTATAAGAGGTATCTCCTACAATGAGCAGTTCTTC.

This clone was detected once. The V call is TRBV4-3, the J call TRBJ1-2; 9 bases are shared with TRBD1. With V trimmed by 2 bases and J by 7 bases, 2 bases remained unmatched. The CDR3 consists of 13 residues. Germline V CDR1 and CDR2: LGHNA, YSLEER. DNA for the CDR3: TGCGCCAGCAGCCAAAGGACAGGGGCTGGCTACACCTTC. The encoded protein is CASSQRTGAGYTF.

The CDR3 reads CASRDGLGETQYF. CDR3 DNA: TGTGCCAGCAGGGATGGACTAGGGGAGACCCAGTACTTC. The V gene is TRBV2, the J gene TRBJ2-5, with TRBD2 matching over 7 bases. The germline gives CDR1 SNHLY, CDR2 FYNNEI. The CDR3 runs 13 residues. Trimming removed 6 bases from V and 5 bases from J; junction bases left unmatched: 6.

The chain carries TRBV7-8 and TRBJ1-4; no firm D call. Germline CDR1 is SGHVS and CDR2 is FQNEAQ. The ends were cut back, 5 bases at V and 8 bases at J, with 18 bases in the middle. CDR3 length equals 15 residues. The CDR3 DNA is TGTGCCAGCAGCCTTCTTCCGGGGTCGGGAGAAAAACTGTTTTTT. Translating gives CASSLLPGSGEKLFF. The full variable domain, completed using reference TRBV7-8 and TRBJ1-4, is GAGVSQSPRYKVAKRGQDVALRCDPISGHVSLFWYQQALGQGPEFLTYFQNEAQLDKSGLPSDRFFAERPEGSVSTLKIQRTQQEDSAVYLCASSLLPGSGEKLFFGSGTQLSVL.